The rows below give T cell receptor beta chains drawn from one sample of a study of cytomegalovirus exposure and HLA in healthy donors. Method: immunoSEQ multiplex PCR; TCRdb's copy keeps in-frame clones and lacks some. In the table there are around 130,000 clones, 70% to 85% of which are singletons. Sequenced material: PBMCs. Receptors were obtained from a boy between 10 and 17 years old in good health and CMV-seronegative. The CDR3 runs from the conserved cysteine through the conserved F or W. Each record gives: D gene, V gene, CDR3 length, clone size, J gene, CDR3 protein, CDR3 DNA. A D gene is named only where the DNA matches it firmly. Only some rows state a clone size, as once, few, many or a class for expanded clones.

d_gene: TRBD1; v_gene: TRBV29-1; len: 13; abundance: .; j_gene: TRBJ1-2; CDR3aa: CSVRDRGNYGYTF; CDR3nt: TGCAGCGTTCGTGACAGGGGAAACTATGGCTACACCTTC
d_gene: TRBD2; v_gene: TRBV7-3; len: 15; abundance: .; j_gene: TRBJ2-1; CDR3aa: CASSLTSGSRDEQFF; CDR3nt: TGTGCCAGCAGCTTAACTAGCGGGAGTAGGGATGAGCAGTTCTTC
d_gene: TRBD1; v_gene: TRBV6-1; len: 16; abundance: .; j_gene: TRBJ1-5; CDR3aa: CAGSGTGARSNQPQHF; CDR3nt: TGTGCCGGCAGTGGAACAGGGGCCCGGAGCAATCAGCCCCAGCATTTT
d_gene: TRBD1; v_gene: TRBV27; len: 13; abundance: .; j_gene: TRBJ2-7; CDR3aa: CAAAPGQAYEQYF; CDR3nt: TGTGCCGCAGCTCCTGGACAGGCCTACGAGCAGTACTTC
d_gene: .; v_gene: TRBV6-6; len: 11; abundance: .; j_gene: TRBJ2-7; CDR3aa: CASSVGGEQYF; CDR3nt: TGTGCCAGCAGTGTCGGAGGGGAGCAGTACTTC
d_gene: TRBD1; v_gene: TRBV14; len: 13; abundance: once; j_gene: TRBJ1-1; CDR3aa: CASSTRQGTEAFF; CDR3nt: TGTGCCAGCAGCACCCGACAGGGTACTGAAGCTTTCTTT
d_gene: .; v_gene: TRBV7-2; len: 15; abundance: .; j_gene: TRBJ1-3; CDR3aa: CASSLGLHPGNTIYF; CDR3nt: TGTGCCAGCAGCTTAGGGTTACATCCTGGAAACACCATATATTTT
d_gene: .; v_gene: TRBV6-6; len: 15; abundance: .; j_gene: TRBJ1-5; CDR3aa: CASSYGGASNQPQHF; CDR3nt: TGTGCCAGCAGTTACGGCGGGGCGAGCAATCAGCCCCAGCATTTT
d_gene: TRBD1; v_gene: TRBV5-6; len: 14; abundance: .; j_gene: TRBJ2-5; CDR3aa: CASSTWDSQETQYF; CDR3nt: TGTGCCAGCAGCACCTGGGACAGCCAAGAGACCCAGTACTTC
d_gene: TRBD1; v_gene: TRBV10-3; len: 13; abundance: once; j_gene: TRBJ1-4; CDR3aa: CASRQGENEKLFF; CDR3nt: TGTGCCAGCAGACAGGGGGAAAATGAAAAACTGTTTTTT
d_gene: TRBD2; v_gene: TRBV6-5; len: 14; abundance: .; j_gene: TRBJ2-7; CDR3aa: CASIGGSSGSEQYF; CDR3nt: TGTGCCAGCATCGGCGGTAGTAGCGGGAGCGAGCAGTACTTC
d_gene: .; v_gene: TRBV25-1; len: 17; abundance: .; j_gene: TRBJ1-5; CDR3aa: CASSPFPPRGGNQPQHF; CDR3nt: TGTGCCAGCAGTCCCTTCCCCCCCAGGGGTGGCAATCAGCCCCAGCATTTT
d_gene: .; v_gene: TRBV5-6; len: 14; abundance: .; j_gene: TRBJ2-5; CDR3aa: CASSFLLAKATQYF; CDR3nt: TGTGCCAGCAGCTTTCTACTAGCTAAGGCGACCCAGTACTTC
d_gene: TRBD2; v_gene: TRBV7-9; len: 15; abundance: .; j_gene: TRBJ2-7; CDR3aa: CASSFGLAGDHEQYF; CDR3nt: TGTGCCAGCAGCTTCGGACTAGCGGGAGACCACGAGCAGTACTTC
d_gene: TRBD2; v_gene: TRBV27; len: 15; abundance: .; j_gene: TRBJ2-3; CDR3aa: CASSLGGRAVDTQYF; CDR3nt: TGTGCCAGCAGTTTGGGCGGGAGGGCCGTAGATACGCAGTATTTT
d_gene: TRBD2; v_gene: TRBV25-1; len: 17; abundance: .; j_gene: TRBJ2-5; CDR3aa: CASSAMTLAGAGETQYF; CDR3nt: TGTGCCAGCAGTGCAATGACTCTAGCGGGAGCTGGGGAGACCCAGTACTTC
d_gene: TRBD1; v_gene: TRBV7-9; len: 14; abundance: .; j_gene: TRBJ1-1; CDR3aa: CASRPPDRGPRAFF; CDR3nt: TGTGCCAGCAGGCCTCCGGACAGGGGGCCCCGAGCTTTCTTT
d_gene: .; v_gene: TRBV7-2; len: 13; abundance: .; j_gene: TRBJ2-1; CDR3aa: CASSQTTSSEQFF; CDR3nt: TGTGCCAGCAGCCAAACGACTAGTTCCGAGCAGTTCTTC